This T cell receptor beta chain was documented in a study of blood T cell repertoires in COVID-19. The method was immunoSEQ multiplex PCR; TCRdb's version includes in-frame clones alone and lacks a portion of them. The repertoire holds almost 300,000 clones, under 90% seen once, with more than 9.5% in the top ten. Patients from Seattle were sampled longitudinally, starting during active infection. What was sequenced was peripheral blood. This sequence was found in a woman in her twenties or thirties with COVID-19, enrolled during active disease.

The CDR3 nucleotides are TGTGCCAGCAGTTTGGGAGGGGTAGAGACCCAGTACTTC. Its translation is CASSLGGVETQYF. The gene calls are TRBV28 and TRBJ2-5, with TRBD2 matching over 7 bases. Germline CDR1 reads MDHEN; CDR2 reads SYDVKM. The CDR3 length is 13 residues. The V and J ends lost 3 bases and 4 bases, in that order; junction bases with no gene match: 2.